The T cell receptor beta chain under discussion was sequenced for a study of T-cell memory formation after mild COVID-19. Overall study: In these data, TCR clusters were largely donor specific. Notes on the study in general: Among CD4+ contracting clones, most were CM and EM, and CD8+ ones EMRA.

This clonotype was found a few times. The antigen remains undetermined. TCRdb reprocessed the 5' RACE reads via MiXCR and lists one record per CDR3 protein. Here the sample spans a few hundred thousand distinct CDR3 sequences, around 15% being singletons. The V gene's germline CDR1 is SGHRS and CDR2 YFSETQ. Trimming pared 3 bases from V and 2 bases from J, leaving 17 bases between. This CDR3 has 16 amino acids. This chain joins TRBV5-1 and TRBJ2-5; possible D gene TRBD1, 6 bases. Sequenced input: PBMCs or a T cell subset sorted from them (not recorded which). The receptor was derived from a man aged 18 to 29 who had mild COVID-19 (a few samples of this study predate the infection). Cell type and time point are not known. The CDR3 loop is CASSSTGWGVQETQYF. For the CDR3, the DNA is TGCGCCAGCAGCTCCACAGGGTGGGGTGTGCAAGAGACCCAGTACTTC. The entire variable domain, with the rest obtained from reference TRBV5-1 and TRBJ2-5, is as follows: KAGVTQTPRYLIKTRGQQVTLSCSPISGHRSVSWYQQTPGQGLQFLFEYFSETQRNKGNFPGRFSGRQFSNSRSEMNVSTLELGDSALYLCASSSTGWGVQETQYFGPGTRLLVL.